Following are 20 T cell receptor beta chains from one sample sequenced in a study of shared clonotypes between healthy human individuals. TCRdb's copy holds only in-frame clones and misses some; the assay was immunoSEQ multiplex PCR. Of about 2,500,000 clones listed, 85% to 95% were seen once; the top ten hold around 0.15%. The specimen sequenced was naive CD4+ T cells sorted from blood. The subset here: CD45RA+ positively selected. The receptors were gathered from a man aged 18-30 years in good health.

The CDR3 loop is CASSRPLNTGELFF. CDR3 sequence (DNA): TGTGCCAGCAGCCGTCCTTTGAACACCGGGGAGCTGTTTTTT. The rearrangement uses TRBV7-2 and TRBJ2-2, with D hard to call. Germline-derived CDR1 and CDR2 are SGHTA and FQGNSA. V was shortened by 5 bases and J by 1 base, with 8 bases between the two germline ends. The CDR3 extends over 14 amino acids.

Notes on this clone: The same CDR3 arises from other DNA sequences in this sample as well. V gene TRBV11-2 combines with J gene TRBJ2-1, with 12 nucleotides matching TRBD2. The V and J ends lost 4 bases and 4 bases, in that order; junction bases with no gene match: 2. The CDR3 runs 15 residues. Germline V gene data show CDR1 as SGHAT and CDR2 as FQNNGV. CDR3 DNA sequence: TGTGCCAGCAGCTCCGGACTAGCGGGGTACAATGAGCAGTTCTTC. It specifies CASSSGLAGYNEQFF.

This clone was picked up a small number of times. CDR3 sequence: CASSESASLTEAFF. In DNA form, the CDR3 reads TGTGCCAGCAGTGAATCGGCCAGCCTAACTGAAGCTTTCTTT. The V call is TRBV2, the J call TRBJ1-1; D is undetermined. Germline CDR1 is SNHLY and CDR2 is FYNNEI. With 2 bases removed from V and 5 bases from J, the gap between germline ends came to 12 bases. The CDR3 is 14 amino acids.

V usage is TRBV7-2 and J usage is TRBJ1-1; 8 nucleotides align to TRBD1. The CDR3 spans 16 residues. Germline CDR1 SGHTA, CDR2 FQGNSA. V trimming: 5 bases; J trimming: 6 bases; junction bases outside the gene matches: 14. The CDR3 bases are TGTGCCAGCAGCCCAGGACAGGGAGCCTCATCGCCTGAAGCTTTCTTT. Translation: CASSPGQGASSPEAFF.

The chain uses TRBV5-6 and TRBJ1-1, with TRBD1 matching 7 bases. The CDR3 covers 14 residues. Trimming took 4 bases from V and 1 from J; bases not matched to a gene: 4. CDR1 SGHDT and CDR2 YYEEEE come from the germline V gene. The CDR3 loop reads CASSGTVRNTEAFF. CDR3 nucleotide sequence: TGTGCCAGCAGCGGGACAGTGAGGAACACTGAAGCTTTCTTT.

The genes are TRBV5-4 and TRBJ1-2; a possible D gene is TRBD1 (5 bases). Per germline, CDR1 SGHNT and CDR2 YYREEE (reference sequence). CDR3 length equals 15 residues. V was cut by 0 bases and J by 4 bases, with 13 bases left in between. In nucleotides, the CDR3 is TGTGCCAGCAGCTTGGTAGGGGTACCTGGCTATGGCTACACCTTC. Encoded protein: CASSLVGVPGYGYTF.

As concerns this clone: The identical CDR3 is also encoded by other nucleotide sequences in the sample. CDR3 nucleotides: TGTGCCAGTAGTATAGCTGGGAAAGAGACCCAGTACTTC. This translates into CASSIAGKETQYF. V and J are TRBV19 and TRBJ2-5; no clear D. The germline V gene encodes CDR1 LNHDA and CDR2 SQIVND (reference sequence). V lost 1 base to trimming and J lost 3 bases, with 6 bases between them. The CDR3 spans 13 residues.

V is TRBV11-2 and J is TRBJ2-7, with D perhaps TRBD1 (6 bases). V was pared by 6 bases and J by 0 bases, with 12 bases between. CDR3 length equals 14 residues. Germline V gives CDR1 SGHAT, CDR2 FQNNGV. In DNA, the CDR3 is TGTGCCAGCAGAGCGGACAGACTCTCCTACGAGCAGTACTTC. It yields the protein CASRADRLSYEQYF.

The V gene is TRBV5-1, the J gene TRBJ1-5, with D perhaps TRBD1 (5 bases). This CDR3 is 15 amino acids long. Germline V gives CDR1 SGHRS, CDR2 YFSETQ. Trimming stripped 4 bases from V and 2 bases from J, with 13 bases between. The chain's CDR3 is CASSAGTSGNQPQHF. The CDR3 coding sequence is TGCGCCAGCAGCGCCGGGACGAGCGGCAATCAGCCCCAGCATTTT.

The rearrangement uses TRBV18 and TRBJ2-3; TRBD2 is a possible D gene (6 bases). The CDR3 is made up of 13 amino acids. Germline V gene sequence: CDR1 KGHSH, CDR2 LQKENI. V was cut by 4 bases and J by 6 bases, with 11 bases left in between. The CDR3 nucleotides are TGTGCCAGCTCACTCCGGGACTCGGATACGCAGTATTTT. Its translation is CASSLRDSDTQYF.

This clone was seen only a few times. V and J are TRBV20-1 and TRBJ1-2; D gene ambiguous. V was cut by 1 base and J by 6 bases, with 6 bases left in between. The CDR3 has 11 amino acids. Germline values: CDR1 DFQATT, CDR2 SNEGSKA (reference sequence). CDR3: CSARAPDGYTF. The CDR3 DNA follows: TGCAGTGCTAGAGCCCCCGATGGCTACACCTTC.

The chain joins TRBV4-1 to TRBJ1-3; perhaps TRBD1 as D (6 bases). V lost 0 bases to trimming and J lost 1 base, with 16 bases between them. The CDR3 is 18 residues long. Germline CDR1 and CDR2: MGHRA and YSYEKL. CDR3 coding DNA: TGCGCCAGCAGCCAAGATTCGATCCGCAGGGGATCTGGAAACACCATATATTTT. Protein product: CASSQDSIRRGSGNTIYF.

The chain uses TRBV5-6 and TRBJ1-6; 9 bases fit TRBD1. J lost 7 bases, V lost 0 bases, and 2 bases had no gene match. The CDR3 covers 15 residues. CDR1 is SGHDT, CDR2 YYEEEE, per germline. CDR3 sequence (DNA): TGTGCCAGCAGCTTGGGGGGACAGGGCAATTCACCCCTCCACTTT. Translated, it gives CASSLGGQGNSPLHF.

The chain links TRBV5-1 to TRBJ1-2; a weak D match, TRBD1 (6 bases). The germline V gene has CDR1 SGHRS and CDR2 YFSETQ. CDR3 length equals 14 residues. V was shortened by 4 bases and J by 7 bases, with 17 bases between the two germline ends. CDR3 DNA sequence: TGCGCCAGCAGCCCCGGAGACGGGGGCGGTGGCTACACCTTC. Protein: CASSPGDGGGGYTF.

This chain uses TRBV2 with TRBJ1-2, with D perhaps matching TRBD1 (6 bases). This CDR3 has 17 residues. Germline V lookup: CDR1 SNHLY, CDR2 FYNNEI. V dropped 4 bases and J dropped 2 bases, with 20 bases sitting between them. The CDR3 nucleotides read TGTGCCAGCAGTGGGGGCGTAGGTCAGGGGACCAACTATGGCTACACCTTC. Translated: CASSGGVGQGTNYGYTF.

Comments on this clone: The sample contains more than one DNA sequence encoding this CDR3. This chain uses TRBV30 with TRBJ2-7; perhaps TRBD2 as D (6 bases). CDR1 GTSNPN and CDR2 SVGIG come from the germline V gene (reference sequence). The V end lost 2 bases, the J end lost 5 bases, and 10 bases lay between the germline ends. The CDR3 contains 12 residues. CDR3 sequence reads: CAWSPEGHEQYF. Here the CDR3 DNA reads TGTGCCTGGAGTCCGGAGGGGCACGAGCAGTACTTC.

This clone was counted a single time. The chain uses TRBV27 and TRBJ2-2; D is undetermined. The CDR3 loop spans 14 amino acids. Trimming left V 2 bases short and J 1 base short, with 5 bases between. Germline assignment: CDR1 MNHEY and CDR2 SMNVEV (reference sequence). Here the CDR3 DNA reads TGTGCCAGCAGTTTAACGCAGAACACCGGGGAGCTGTTTTTT. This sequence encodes CASSLTQNTGELFF.

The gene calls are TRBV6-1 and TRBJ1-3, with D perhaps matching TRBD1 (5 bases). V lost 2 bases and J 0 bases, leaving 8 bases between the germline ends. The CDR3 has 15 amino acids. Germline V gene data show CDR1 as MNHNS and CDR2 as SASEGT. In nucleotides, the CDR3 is TGTGCCAGCAGTGAACCAGGGACCTCTGGAAACACCATATATTTT. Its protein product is CASSEPGTSGNTIYF.

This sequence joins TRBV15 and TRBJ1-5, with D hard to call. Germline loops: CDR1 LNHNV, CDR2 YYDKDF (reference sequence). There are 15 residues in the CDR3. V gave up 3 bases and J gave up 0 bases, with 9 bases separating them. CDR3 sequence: CATSRASYSNQPQHF. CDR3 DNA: TGTGCCACCAGCAGGGCGTCTTATAGCAATCAGCCCCAGCATTTT.

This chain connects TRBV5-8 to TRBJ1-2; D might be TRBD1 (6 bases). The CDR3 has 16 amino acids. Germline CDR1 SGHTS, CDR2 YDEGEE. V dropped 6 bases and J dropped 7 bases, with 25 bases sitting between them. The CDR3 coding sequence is TGTGCCAGCAACACAGGGAGCTCTATTTACGGTGGTGGCTACACCTTC. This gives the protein CASNTGSSIYGGGYTF.